A single sample is the source of the 24 T cell receptor beta chains below, sequenced in a study of human T cells and chemical hapten exposure (dated by TCRdb to 2020 to 2023). What the time point label conveys for this sample: patch test 1, 2 weeks after DPC sensitization. The sample's treatment or condition label is to be understood as: therapeutic diphenylcyclopropenone sensitization with weekly scalp DPC. Library generation was performed with RACE. Sequenced on a NextSeq 500. Clones were called with MiXCR by TCRdb after fastp trimmed the public reads at Q25, and only in-frame beta chains were retained. Here each entry gathers all rows of one CDR3 protein and keeps the most common genes and DNA. The sample yields around 340,000 distinct CDR3 sequences; about 7% were counted once. The ten largest clones capture 7.5% to 9% of the sample. Material: whole blood, obtained in connection with sensitization to the hapten diphenylcyclopropenone (DPC). These receptors came from a woman aged 18-29 years with alopecia areata. Some clones in this sample may be carry-over from other donors' samples.

This clonotype was counted a few times. The gene calls are TRBV10-3 and TRBJ2-1, with D possibly being TRBD1 or TRBD2 (5 bases each). This CDR3 contains 17 residues. V lost 6 bases, J lost 0 bases, and 18 bases lay in between. Looked up from germline, CDR1 is ENHRY and CDR2 is SYGVKD. CDR3 DNA: TGTGCCATCAGGCCCACGGGGACCCCGAGCTCCTACAATGAGCAGTTCTTC. Residues: CAIRPTGTPSSYNEQFF.

This clonotype was seen repeatedly, ten times or more. The J gene is TRBJ2-6, the V gene TRBV29-1; D possibly corresponds to TRBD1 (5 bases). The CDR3 runs to 17 residues. CDR1 and CDR2 (germline): SQVTM, ANQGSEA. With 8 bases removed from V and 2 bases from J, the gap between germline ends came to 22 bases. The CDR3 reads CSQGRQSSRAGANVLTF. The CDR3 bases are TGCAGCCAGGGAAGACAGTCTTCGCGTGCTGGGGCCAACGTCCTGACTTTC.

This clonotype was observed a few times. This chain uses TRBV6-2 or TRBV6-3 with TRBJ1-1, with D possibly TRBD1 on 5 matching bases. This CDR3 contains 16 residues. Trimming removed 2 bases from V and 3 bases from J, with 16 bases in between. The germline V gene has CDR1 MNHEY and CDR2 SVGEGT. The CDR3 region is CASSYGGRRRDTEAFF. The CDR3 DNA follows: TGTGCCAGCAGTTACGGTGGGCGACGCAGGGACACTGAAGCTTTCTTT.

This clonotype has just a few counts. The V gene is TRBV12-3 or TRBV12-4, the J gene TRBJ2-1; D gene ambiguous. Trimming left V 3 bases short and J 4 bases short, with 7 bases between. This CDR3 spans 13 amino acids. This CDR3 is CASSFSVYNEQFF. For the CDR3, the DNA is TGTGCCAGCAGTTTCTCAGTTTACAATGAGCAGTTCTTC.

V and J are TRBV2 and TRBJ1-1; no clear D. Deletions cut 6 bases from V and 7 bases from J, with 12 bases between. CDR1 is SNHLY and CDR2 is FYNNEI in the germline V gene. The length of the CDR3 is 12 residues. The CDR3 here is CASRSDASEAFF. The CDR3 bases are TGTGCCAGCAGGTCAGATGCTAGTGAAGCTTTCTTT.

In the case of this clonotype: Mismatch with germline at one junction end may stem from a read error. This chain links TRBV7-9 with TRBJ2-3; a possible D gene is TRBD2 (6 bases). CDR3 length equals 14 residues. Germline CDR1 SEHNR, CDR2 FQNEAQ (reference sequence). CDR3 in amino acids: CASSLAPTGDTQYF. As DNA, the CDR3 is TGTGCCAGCAGCCTAGCGCCGACGGGAGATACGCAGTATTTT.

This clonotype was seen a few times. The rearrangement uses TRBV13 and TRBJ1-2; 8 nucleotides line up with TRBD1. The CDR3 contains 15 residues. Germline V CDR1 and CDR2: PRHDT, FYEKMQ (reference sequence). Trimming at V came to 5 bases and at J to 3 bases, leaving 8 bases not matched to a gene. CDR3 loop: CASSLRTGRHYGYTF. The DNA of the CDR3 is TGTGCCAGCAGCCTAAGGACAGGGCGGCACTATGGCTACACCTTC.

This clonotype has a single count. This chain's CDR3 is CASSPAASSNQPQHF. In nucleotides, the CDR3 is TGTGCCAGCAGCCCAGCAGCCTCTAGCAATCAGCCCCAGCATTTT. J is TRBJ1-5 and V is TRBV6-2 or TRBV6-3, with D unclear. The germline gives CDR1 MNHEY, CDR2 SVGEGT. Between the trimmed V and J ends, which lost 6 bases and 0 bases, there was a span of 12 bases. The CDR3 is made up of 15 amino acids.

This clonotype was detected a few times. The chain combines TRBV18 with TRBJ2-7, with a weak D call TRBD1 (6 bases). V lost 6 bases and J lost 3, with 18 bases in between. The CDR3 is 15 residues long. Germline V lookup: CDR1 KGHSH, CDR2 LQKENI. In DNA, the CDR3 is TGTGCCAGCTCTCCGGACAGAGGACGGGACTACGAGCAGTACTTC. Translation gives CASSPDRGRDYEQYF. The whole variable domain, remainder taken from reference TRBV18 and TRBJ2-7, is NAGVMQNPRHLVRRRGQEARLRCSPMKGHSHVYWYRQLPEEGLKFMVYLQKENIIDESGMPKERFSAEFPKEGPSILRIQQVVRGDSAAYFCASSPDRGRDYEQYFGPGTRLTVT.

A few counts support this clonotype. This sequence joins TRBV5-4 and TRBJ2-3; 7 nucleotides agree with TRBD1. The CDR3 consists of 15 residues. J gave up 6 bases and V 7 bases, and 14 bases lay outside the gene matches. Germline V lookup: CDR1 SGHNT, CDR2 YYREEE (reference sequence). CDR3 loop: CASGDRDSLPDTQYF. The DNA for the CDR3 is TGTGCCAGCGGAGACCGGGACAGCCTCCCCGATACGCAGTATTTT.

In its sample, this clonotype was seen a few times. The germline gene is not matched at one end of the junction; a read error may be the cause. The chain recombines TRBV20-1 with TRBJ2-2, with 7 bases lining up with TRBD1. The CDR3 runs 18 residues. CDR1 DFQATT and CDR2 SNEGSKA come from the germline V gene (reference sequence). The CDR3 is CSARSRTGGRPNSGELFF. The CDR3 DNA follows: TGCAGTGCTAGATCGCGGACAGGAGGCCGGCCCAACAGCGGGGAGCTGTTTTTT.

This clonotype was observed a few times. The rearrangement links TRBV3-1 to TRBJ1-5; D is unclear. The CDR3 is made up of 13 amino acids. CDR1 and CDR2 (germline): LGHDT, YNNKEL (reference sequence). The V end was cut by 2 bases, the J end by 4 bases, with 6 bases between. The CDR3 reads CASSQSLNQPQHF. CDR3 DNA sequence: TGTGCCAGCAGCCAATCCCTTAATCAGCCCCAGCATTTT. Together with reference TRBV3-1 and TRBJ1-5, the CDR3 gives the full variable domain: DTAVSQTPKYLVTQMGNDKSIKCEQNLGHDTMYWYKQDSKKFLKIMFSYNNKELIINETVPNRFSPKSPDKAHLNLHINSLELGDSAVYFCASSQSLNQPQHFGDGTRLSIL.

This sequence joins TRBV20-1 and TRBJ2-5; possible D gene TRBD1, 6 bases. Trimming pared 5 bases from V and 3 bases from J, leaving 16 bases between. The CDR3 length is 14 residues. Germline CDR1 and CDR2: DFQATT and SNEGSKA (reference sequence). The CDR3 here is CSARPLAGEETQYF. CDR3 coding DNA: TGCAGTGCTCGCCCCCTGGCAGGGGAAGAGACCCAGTACTTC.

The chain joins TRBV7-9 to TRBJ2-6; 8 nucleotides line up with TRBD1. The CDR3 has 19 amino acids. CDR1 is SEHNR and CDR2 is FQNEAQ in the germline V gene (reference sequence). J was trimmed by 2 bases and V by 6 bases; bases with no gene match: 15. The CDR3 region has the DNA TGTGCCAGCAGTTCCCGGACAGGGAAGTCCCTCCCTGGGGCCAACGTCCTGACTTTC. Its protein is CASSSRTGKSLPGANVLTF. The entire variable domain, with the rest obtained from reference TRBV7-9 and TRBJ2-6, is as follows: DTGVSQNPRHKITKRGQNVTFRCDPISEHNRLYWYRQTLGQGPEFLTYFQNEAQLEKSRLLSDRFSAERPKGSFSTLEIQRTEQGDSAMYLCASSSRTGKSLPGANVLTFGAGSRLTVL.

The V call is TRBV2, the J call TRBJ2-5; 11 positions match TRBD1. The CDR3 runs to 16 residues. Germline assignment: CDR1 SNHLY and CDR2 FYNNEI. V was pared by 2 bases and J by 2 bases, with 4 bases of the junction left unmatched. This CDR3 reads CASSERTGGFQETQYF. In DNA form, the CDR3 reads TGTGCCAGCAGTGAAAGGACAGGGGGCTTTCAAGAGACCCAGTACTTC.

The chain joins TRBV5-1 to TRBJ2-2; D tentatively reads TRBD1 or TRBD2 (5 bases each). The V gene lost 2 bases and the J gene lost 5 bases, with 7 bases spanning the gap. The CDR3 has 13 residues. CDR1 and CDR2 from the germline V gene are SGHRS and YFSETQ. The CDR3 sequence is CASSFEGTGELFF. In nucleotides, the CDR3 is TGCGCCAGCAGCTTTGAGGGGACCGGGGAGCTGTTTTTT. The whole variable domain, filled in from reference TRBV5-1 and TRBJ2-2, reads KAGVTQTPRYLIKTRGQQVTLSCSPISGHRSVSWYQQTPGQGLQFLFEYFSETQRNKGNFPGRFSGRQFSNSRSEMNVSTLELGDSALYLCASSFEGTGELFFGEGSRLTVL.

The table lists this clonotype with many counts. The chain has TRBV11-3 and TRBJ2-3; maybe TRBD2 (5 bases). Trimming stripped 5 bases from V and 0 bases from J, with 12 bases between. The CDR3 runs to 15 residues. Germline CDR1 SGHNT, CDR2 YENEEA. As DNA, the CDR3 is TGTGCCAGCAGCCGGACTCTTACTAGCACAGATACGCAGTATTTT. It translates to CASSRTLTSTDTQYF.

V usage is TRBV10-3 and J usage is TRBJ2-5, with a possible D match to TRBD2 (5 bases). V was pared by 6 bases and J by 5 bases, with 13 bases between. Looked up from germline, CDR1 is ENHRY and CDR2 is SYGVKD. The CDR3 extends over 13 amino acids. The chain's CDR3 is CAISRPGGETQYF. CDR3 coding DNA: TGTGCCATCAGCCGCCCCGGCGGGGAGACCCAGTACTTC.

This clonotype was seen repeatedly, ten times or more. The V call is TRBV7-6, the J call TRBJ1-5; 7 bases agree with TRBD1. Germline CDR1 is SGHVS and CDR2 is FNYEAQ. CDR3 length equals 14 residues. Unmatched junction bases numbered 2, after V lost 3 bases and J lost 3 bases. CDR3 loop: CASSLGQLNQPQHF. In nucleotides, the CDR3 is TGTGCCAGCAGCTTGGGACAGCTCAATCAGCCCCAGCATTTT. The full variable domain, rest sourced from reference TRBV7-6 and TRBJ1-5, is GAGVSQSPRYKVTKRGQDVALRCDPISGHVSLYWYRQALGQGPEFLTYFNYEAQQDKSGLPNDRFSAERPEGSISTLTIQRTEQRDSAMYRCASSLGQLNQPQHFGDGTRLSIL.

This clonotype showed up just a few times. The CDR3 DNA follows: TGTGCCAGCAGTTTGGTGGGGAGCGAGCAGTTCTTC. This codes for CASSLVGSEQFF. The rearrangement joins TRBV6-2 or TRBV6-3 to TRBJ2-1; weak D call: TRBD2 (5 bases). Trimming took off 4 bases at V and 10 bases at J, with 11 bases between the two ends. Germline loops: CDR1 MNHEY, CDR2 SVGEGT. The CDR3 sequence is 12 residues long.

This clonotype came up a few times. The chain uses TRBV6-5 and TRBJ1-1; D call uncertain. The CDR3 length is 15 residues. With 0 bases removed from V and 1 base from J, the gap between germline ends came to 9 bases. Per the germline V gene, CDR1 is MNHEY and CDR2 is SVGAGI. The CDR3 DNA follows: TGTGCCAGCAGTTACTCGACCCGGCAGAACACTGAAGCTTTCTTT. Translation gives CASSYSTRQNTEAFF.

In its sample, this clonotype was seen many times. The chain has TRBV7-2 and TRBJ2-1; the match to TRBD2 covers 10 bases. Germline lookup yields CDR1 SGHTA and CDR2 FQGNSA. The CDR3 extends over 17 amino acids. Losses at the gene ends were 5 bases for V and 8 bases for J; bases not matched to a gene: 15. CDR3 DNA sequence: TGTGCCAGCAGCCCCAGGGGGCTAAGCGGGGGGGCCCATGAGCAGTTCTTC. Its translation: CASSPRGLSGGAHEQFF.

The genes are TRBV29-1 and TRBJ1-1; D is perhaps TRBD1 (5 bases). From germline, CDR1 is SQVTM and CDR2 ANQGSEA. Trimming took 7 bases from V and 5 from J, leaving 11 bases between them. The CDR3 runs 11 residues. The DNA of the CDR3 is TGCAGCGCTGCATGGGGGACTGAAGCTTTCTTT. This gives the protein CSAAWGTEAFF.

This clonotype was detected only a few times. The chain recombines TRBV12-3 or TRBV12-4 with TRBJ1-3; tentatively, D is TRBD1 (6 bases). This CDR3 region has 13 residues. Deletions cut 6 bases from V and 8 bases from J, with 14 bases between. The CDR3: CASREIQGYTIYF. The CDR3 nucleotides are TGTGCCAGCAGGGAAATACAGGGATACACCATATATTTT.